These 5 T cell receptor beta chains were all obtained from the same sample, sequenced in a study of blood T cell repertoires in COVID-19. Here immunoSEQ multiplex PCR was the method, and the copy in TCRdb shows in-frame clones only, minus some. The sample records 130,000 or so clones, approximately 90% being singletons. Sequencing used peripheral blood. Receptor source: a man aged 45-65 years with active or convalescent COVID-19.

V gene TRBV30 combines with J gene TRBJ1-2, with TRBD1 identical over 8 bases. Per germline, CDR1 GTSNPN and CDR2 SVGIG (reference sequence). Trimming at V came to 0 bases and at J to 7 bases, leaving 4 bases not matched to a gene. The CDR3 runs 13 residues. The CDR3: CAWSVRQGAGYTF. In nucleotides, the CDR3 is TGTGCCTGGAGTGTACGTCAGGGGGCTGGCTACACCTTC.

The J gene is TRBJ2-2, the V gene TRBV9; 9 bases align to TRBD1. The CDR3 length is 15 residues. Germline V gene sequence: CDR1 SGDLS, CDR2 YYNGEE. The J segment lost 1 base and the V segment lost 3 bases, leaving 1 base of the junction unmatched. The CDR3 reads CASSAGQGNTGELFF. CDR3 coding DNA: TGTGCCAGCAGCGCGGGACAGGGGAACACCGGGGAGCTGTTTTTT. The full variable domain, rest sourced from reference TRBV9 and TRBJ2-2, is DSGVTQTPKHLITATGQRVTLRCSPRSGDLSVYWYQQSLDQGLQFLIQYYNGEERAKGNILERFSAQQFPDLHSELNLSSLELGDSALYFCASSAGQGNTGELFFGEGSRLTVL.

The chain carries TRBV15 and TRBJ2-7; 14 nucleotides match TRBD2. This CDR3 is 17 amino acids long. From germline, CDR1 is LNHNV and CDR2 YYDKDF (reference sequence). V lost 0 bases to trimming and J lost 6 bases; unmatched junction nucleotides: 7. The CDR3 coding sequence is TGTGCCACCAGCAGAGAGACTAGCGGGAGGGCCTTGGGCGAGCAGTACTTC. Encoded protein: CATSRETSGRALGEQYF.

The chain employs TRBV30 and TRBJ2-2; maybe TRBD1 (6 bases). The CDR3 runs 14 residues. Germline CDR1 GTSNPN, CDR2 SVGIG (reference sequence). V was pared by 3 bases and J by 5 bases, with 13 bases between. The CDR3 loop is CAWSLARGTGELFF. The CDR3 DNA reads as TGTGCCTGGAGCTTGGCCAGGGGAACCGGGGAGCTGTTTTTT.

Here the CDR3 reads CASSQALPSTYEQYF. CDR3 sequence (DNA): TGTGCCAGCAGCCAAGCGTTGCCTTCTACCTACGAGCAGTACTTC. V and J are TRBV3-1 (or the pseudogene TRBV3-2) and TRBJ2-7; no firm D call. V dropped 1 base and J dropped 2 bases, with 12 bases sitting between them. CDR3 length: 15 residues. Germline V gene lookup returns CDR1 LGHDT and CDR2 YNNKEL (reference sequence).